This TCR beta chain was captured by sequencing in a study of blood T cell repertoires in COVID-19. As for the study in general: The origin of the acute and convalescent COVID-19 samples was the United States, Italy and Spain. T cells, B-cell-depleted T cells, or PBMCs provided the cDNA or gDNA that served as material.

Study processing details: Estimation of nucleated cell counts relied on the amplification of reference gene primers. Measured with immunoSEQ multiplex PCR; TCRdb has only the in-frame clones, and not every one. V and J calls and clone size follow that table, whereas D and trimming were derived from the DNA. The sample yields more than 200,000 clones, 80% to 90% seen once. It was during active infection that Seattle patients were enrolled and then longitudinally followed. The V gene's germline CDR1 is SGHTA and CDR2 FQGNSA. Trimming removed 6 bases at V and 5 bases at J, with 10 bases between. The length of the CDR3 is 12 residues.

This clonotype originated in a woman of 80 years or more with COVID-19, enrolled during active disease. Sequenced: peripheral blood. The chain employs TRBV7-2 and TRBJ1-2; D call uncertain. CDR3 amino acids: CASRRAQYGYTF. Written as DNA, the CDR3 is TGTGCCAGCAGGCGGGCACAGTATGGCTACACCTTC.